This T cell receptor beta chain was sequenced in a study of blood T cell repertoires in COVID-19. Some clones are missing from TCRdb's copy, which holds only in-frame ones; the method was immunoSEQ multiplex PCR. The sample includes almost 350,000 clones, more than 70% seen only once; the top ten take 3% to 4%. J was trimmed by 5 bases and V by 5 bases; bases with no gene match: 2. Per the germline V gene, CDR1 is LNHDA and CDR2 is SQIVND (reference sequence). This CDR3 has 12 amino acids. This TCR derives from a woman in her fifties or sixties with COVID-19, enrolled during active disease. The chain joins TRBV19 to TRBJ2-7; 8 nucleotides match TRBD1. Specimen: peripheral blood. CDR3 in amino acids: CASSVQGDEQYF. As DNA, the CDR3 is TGTGCCAGTAGTGTACAGGGGGACGAGCAGTACTTC.